This entry describes one TCR beta chain. The method was immunoSEQ multiplex PCR; TCRdb's version includes in-frame clones alone and lacks a portion of them. The top ten clones hold over 1.5% of a sample with fewer than 200,000 clones, roughly 90% of them seen once. The data stem from a study of T cell responses to AZD1222 COVID-19 vaccine. The material was peripheral blood, obtained 28 days after the second AZD1222 dose. The TCR sequence derives from an adult who received the AZD1222 COVID-19 vaccine.

CDR3 sequence: CASSLGAWYEQYF. CDR3 sequence (DNA): TGTGCCAGCAGCTTAGGGGCCTGGTACGAGCAGTACTTC. The chain uses TRBV7-8 and TRBJ2-7; D gene unclear. V shed 1 base and J shed 4 bases, with 8 bases lying between them. Germline CDR1 is SGHVS and CDR2 is FQNEAQ. The CDR3 runs to 13 residues.